The present entry profiles one T cell receptor beta chain with its context. Its specificity is unknown. The data were obtained in a study of cytomegalovirus exposure and HLA in healthy donors. General study results and limits: Reports showed the classifier diagnosing cytomegalovirus status with high specificity and sensitivity. Many donors carried some public TCRs, although rarity characterized most TCR sequences.

The CDR3 loop spans 16 amino acids. From germline, CDR1 is PRHDT and CDR2 FYEKMQ (reference sequence). V was clipped by 0 bases and J by 2 bases, with 11 bases between them. Profiling relied on immunoSEQ multiplex PCR, and the TCRdb table lists in-frame clones only, not all of them. The table has about 280,000 clones, approximately 90% seen once. This TCR was recovered from a woman aged 18-29 years in good health and CMV-seronegative. The sample taken for sequencing was PBMCs. This chain uses TRBV13 with TRBJ2-1; D is perhaps TRBD1 (6 bases). The CDR3 DNA reads as TGTGCCAGCAGCTTAGGGAGGACAGAACCCTACAATGAGCAGTTCTTC. Translation gives CASSLGRTEPYNEQFF.